This passage covers 7 T cell receptor beta chains from one sample sequenced in a study of Graves' ophthalmopathy and Graves' hyperthyroidism. Investigators amplified TCR beta CDR3 regions from RNA transcripts. HTBI-primed first-round RT-PCR preceded second-round multiplex PCR. MiXCR was run by TCRdb on the multiplex PCR reads, yielding one entry per CDR3 protein. The table lists over a million distinct CDR3 sequences, about 35% of them singletons, with more than 9.5% in the top ten. The sample comprised peripheral blood or thyroid tissue (not recorded which). These receptors were collected from an adult man with Graves' hyperthyroidism.

The chain joins TRBV14 to TRBJ2-2; the match to TRBD1 covers 7 bases. From germline, CDR1 is SGHDN and CDR2 FVKESK. The V and J ends lost 2 bases and 2 bases, in that order; junction bases with no gene match: 5. The CDR3 loop spans 16 amino acids. The CDR3 loop reads CASSQTGTENTGELFF. The CDR3 DNA reads TGTGCCAGCAGCCAAACCGGGACAGAAAACACCGGGGAGCTGTTTTTT.

V usage is TRBV10-3 and J usage is TRBJ2-5; possibly TRBD2 for D (5 bases). Germline-derived CDR1 and CDR2 are ENHRY and SYGVKD. Deletions cut 6 bases from V and 5 bases from J, with 10 bases between. This CDR3 has 12 residues. The CDR3 spells CAISGERETQYF. The DNA of the CDR3 is TGTGCCATCAGCGGGGAGCGGGAGACCCAGTACTTC.

This clonotype was observed at least ten times. J is TRBJ1-2 and V is TRBV9; perhaps TRBD1 as D (5 bases). This CDR3 region has 13 residues. Germline V CDR1 and CDR2: SGDLS, YYNGEE. V lost 3 bases and J lost 8, with 14 bases in between. The CDR3: CASSAGGTGGYTF. The DNA for the CDR3 is TGTGCCAGCAGCGCCGGGGGTACTGGGGGCTACACCTTC.

This clonotype has a handful of counts. The J gene is TRBJ1-5, the V gene TRBV4-1; no clear D gene. Germline CDR1 and CDR2: MGHRA and YSYEKL. CDR3 size: 14 residues. The V end was cut by 0 bases, the J end by 7 bases, with 10 bases between. The CDR3 nucleotides read TGCGCCAGCAGCCAAGACCCACGACCACAGCCCCAGCATTTT. This translates into CASSQDPRPQPQHF.

Only one count was recorded for this clonotype. The CDR3 reads CASTNRDGLAGELFF. As DNA, the CDR3 is TGTGCCAGTACGAACAGGGATGGGTTGGCCGGGGAGCTGTTTTTT. The rearrangement links TRBV19 to TRBJ2-2; a possible D gene is TRBD1 (6 bases). CDR3 size: 15 residues. V lost 7 bases and J lost 6, with 18 bases in between. Germline loops: CDR1 LNHDA, CDR2 SQIVND (reference sequence).

This clonotype appeared many times. The chain has TRBV19 and TRBJ1-4, with a possible D match to TRBD1 (5 bases). Germline assignment: CDR1 LNHDA and CDR2 SQIVND (reference sequence). The V and J ends lost 9 bases and 7 bases respectively, with 21 bases between them. The CDR3 is made up of 15 amino acids. The chain's CDR3 is CASTGDGAESEKLFF. CDR3 DNA: TGTGCCAGCACCGGAGATGGGGCGGAGAGTGAAAAACTGTTTTTT.

The chain has TRBV27 and TRBJ1-6; D gene unclear. The germline V and J ends were trimmed by 5 bases and 3 bases, with 14 bases remaining between them. The CDR3 has 16 residues. The V gene's germline CDR1 is MNHEY and CDR2 SMNVEV (reference sequence). CDR3 region: CASSPSSEGYNSPLHF. The CDR3 DNA sequence: TGTGCCAGCAGTCCATCTTCGGAAGGCTATAATTCACCCCTCCACTTT.